This T cell receptor beta chain was identified in a study of blood T cell repertoires in COVID-19. Study-wide background: Samples taken during acute and convalescent COVID-19 were collected in the United States, Italy and Spain. T cells, B-cell-depleted T cells, or PBMCs provided the cDNA or gDNA that served as material.

V gave up 1 base and J gave up 2 bases, with 12 bases separating them. CDR3 size: 15 residues. Per germline, CDR1 SQVTM and CDR2 ANQGSEA. The authors' processing: Counts of nucleated cells, estimated from reference gene primer amplification, were obtained. The table came from immunoSEQ multiplex PCR; TCRdb's copy has only in-frame clones and leaves some out. The V and J calls and clone size are taken from that table; D and trimming were inferred from the DNA. Of some 200,000 clones detected, around 90% appear once; the ten largest clones hold 0.5% to 0.55%. Material for sequencing was peripheral blood. The V gene is TRBV29-1, the J gene TRBJ2-1, with a weak D call TRBD2 (5 bases). This TCR was recovered from a man in his fifties or sixties with acute or convalescent COVID-19. CDR3 coding DNA: TGCAGCGTTGAAGTGCGCTCGGGAACCTACAATGAGCAGTTCTTC. Amino acids: CSVEVRSGTYNEQFF.